This T cell receptor (beta chain) was sequenced for a study of blood T cell repertoires in COVID-19. Study context: Some COVID-19 samples were acute and others convalescent; all came from the United States, Italy and Spain.

Study processing details: Scientists estimated how many nucleated cells there were by amplifying reference gene primers. The method was immunoSEQ multiplex PCR; TCRdb's version includes in-frame clones alone and lacks a portion of them. That table furnishes V, J and clone size, whereas the DNA furnished D and trimming. The repertoire has around 46,000 clones, 88% of them found once; the top ten carry 8%. This clone was counted only a few times. What was sequenced was peripheral blood. The TCR was taken from a man aged 45-60 years with acute or convalescent COVID-19.

CDR3 in amino acids: CASSQDISQPQHF. DNA for the CDR3: TGTGCCAGCAGCCAAGATATTAGTCAGCCCCAGCATTTT. The J gene is TRBJ1-5, the V gene TRBV3-1 (or the pseudogene TRBV3-2); D remains unclear. Germline CDR1 and CDR2: LGHDT and YNNKEL (reference sequence). The CDR3 covers 13 residues. V lost 0 bases and J lost 6, with 6 bases in between.